The rows below give T cell receptor beta chains drawn from one sample of a study of blood T cell repertoires in COVID-19. Sequencing was performed with immunoSEQ multiplex PCR; in TCRdb, only in-frame clones are kept and a portion is missing. The data contain about 120,000 clones, around 87% of them seen just once; the ten biggest clones take up 25% to 35%. The material sequenced was peripheral blood. The receptors were sampled from a woman in her seventies with acute or convalescent COVID-19. CDR3s include the opening cysteine and the closing phenylalanine or tryptophan. The order of the fields is D gene, clone size, V gene, J gene, CDR3 DNA, CDR3 protein. D genes are given only for firm matches. Clone size is shown for a subset of rows, as once, few, many or a class of expanded clone.

>-|-|TRBV29-1|TRBJ2-3
TGCAGCGTTGGTAGGCAACTAAGCACAGATACGCAGTATTTT
CSVGRQLSTDTQYF
>-|-|TRBV28|TRBJ2-7
TGTGCCAGCAGCAACTCTCAGGGGCCCGAGCAGTACTTC
CASSNSQGPEQYF
>-|-|TRBV12-5|TRBJ2-7
TGTGCTAGTGGTTTGGGACTAGTCCGATCCTACGAGCAGTACTTC
CASGLGLVRSYEQYF
>TRBD1|-|TRBV27|TRBJ1-5
TGTGCCAGCAGTTCACCCCGGACAGGGGGCTATCAGCCCCAGCATTTT
CASSSPRTGGYQPQHF
>-|once|TRBV18|TRBJ2-1
TGTGCCAGCTTAAGGGACACCTACAATGAGCAGTTCTTC
CASLRDTYNEQFF
>TRBD1|-|TRBV3-1/TRBV3-2|TRBJ2-4
TGTGCCAGCAGCCCTGGGACAGGGGGCCATTTGGTCAAAAACATTCAGTACTTC
CASSPGTGGHLVKNIQYF
>TRBD1|-|TRBV5-1|TRBJ2-5
TGCGCCAGCAGCACCCTGGACAGGGTGGAAGAGACCCAGTACTTC
CASSTLDRVEETQYF
>TRBD1|-|TRBV6-5|TRBJ1-6
TGTGCCAGCAGGCCCGGGACAGGGGAACCCCTCCACTTT
CASRPGTGEPLHF
>-|-|TRBV5-4|TRBJ1-1
TGTGCCAGCAGCTTGGTTGGGCCCAACACTGAAGCTTTCTTT
CASSLVGPNTEAFF
>-|-|TRBV9|TRBJ2-5
TGTGCCAGCAGCGTAGGCCGGTTGGAGACCCAGTACTTC
CASSVGRLETQYF
>TRBD2|-|TRBV9|TRBJ2-5
TGTGCCAGCAGCTTAGGGACTAGCGGGGGCCAAGAGACCCAGTACTTC
CASSLGTSGGQETQYF
>-|-|TRBV28|TRBJ2-7
TGTGCCAGCAATCAGGGATCCTACGAGCAGTACTTC
CASNQGSYEQYF
>TRBD2|-|TRBV7-9|TRBJ2-2
TGTGCCAGCAGCATATCTAGCGGGGGGGCCACCGGGGAGCTGTTTTTT
CASSISSGGATGELFF
>-|-|TRBV14|TRBJ1-1
TGTGCCAGCAGCCAGACCTCAAAAGAAGGGGGCACTGAAGCTTTCTTT
CASSQTSKEGGTEAFF
>-|-|TRBV30|TRBJ1-1
TGTGCCTGGAGTGTTCAGGGGACGGTAGGGGCTTTCTTT
CAWSVQGTVGAFF
>TRBD1|-|TRBV29-1|TRBJ1-4
TGCAGCGTGGATGGACAGGCCACTAATGAAAAACTGTTTTTT
CSVDGQATNEKLFF
>-|-|TRBV6-5|TRBJ1-1
TGTGCCAGCAGCTACCCCGGGAGAGACACTGAAGCTTTCTTT
CASSYPGRDTEAFF
>TRBD1|-|TRBV3-1/TRBV3-2|TRBJ1-5
TGTGCCAGCAGCCAGGATACAGGGGGCCAGCCCCAGCATTTT
CASSQDTGGQPQHF
>TRBD1|-|TRBV4-1|TRBJ2-7
TGCGCCAGCAGCCACGGGACAGGGGGCTCCTACGAGCAGTACTTC
CASSHGTGGSYEQYF
>TRBD2|-|TRBV10-3|TRBJ2-6
TGTGCCATCAGTGAGTCTCTAGCGGGGGGGACCTTCTCTGGGGCCAACGTCCTGACTTTC
CAISESLAGGTFSGANVLTF
>TRBD1|once|TRBV5-1|TRBJ2-3
TGCGCCAGCAGCTTGGGGACAGGATCAGATACGCAGTATTTT
CASSLGTGSDTQYF
>-|-|TRBV28|TRBJ1-2
TGTGCCAGCAGTTTATTATCAGGGGTTCTGGGCTACACCTTC
CASSLLSGVLGYTF
>TRBD1|-|TRBV18|TRBJ1-5
TGTGCCAGCTCACCACGGGACAGGGGGCCAAATAGCAATCAGCCCCAGCATTTT
CASSPRDRGPNSNQPQHF
>TRBD1|-|TRBV7-9|TRBJ2-2
TGTGCCAGCACCCTTAGTGGACAGGGGGCTTCCGGGGAGCTGTTTTTT
CASTLSGQGASGELFF
>-|-|TRBV25-1|TRBJ2-6
TGTGCCAGCAGTGGGTTAGGGGCTGGGGCCAACGTCCTGACTTTC
CASSGLGAGANVLTF
>TRBD1|-|TRBV7-8|TRBJ2-5
TGTGCCAGCAGCCAAGGACAGGAACAAGAGACCCAGTACTTC
CASSQGQEQETQYF
>-|-|TRBV10-3|TRBJ2-7
TGTGCCATCAGTGGGAGACAGACCTACGAGCAGTACTTC
CAISGRQTYEQYF
>-|-|TRBV28|TRBJ1-1
TGTGCCAGCAGTCGGTCCACCGGGGTGACTGAAGCTTTCTTT
CASSRSTGVTEAFF
>-|-|TRBV19|TRBJ2-3
TGTGCCAGTAGTATAGCCCTTGCTGGGCTGGGTACGCAGTATTTT
CASSIALAGLGTQYF
>TRBD2|-|TRBV7-8|TRBJ2-5
TGTGCCAGCAGCTTATGGCGGGAGTACCAAGAGACCCAGTACTTC
CASSLWREYQETQYF
>-|few|TRBV2|TRBJ2-2
TGTGCCAGCAGTCAAAACAGGGTGGACACCGGGGAGCTGTTTTTT
CASSQNRVDTGELFF
>TRBD1|few|TRBV24-1|TRBJ2-3
TGTGCCACCAGTGATCCGACAGGGGCAGGACATGCAGATACGCAGTATTTT
CATSDPTGAGHADTQYF
>-|-|TRBV3-1/TRBV3-2|TRBJ1-1
TGTGCCAGCAGCCATAACGCGGACAACGTCTTT
CASSHNADNVF
>-|few|TRBV7-9|TRBJ2-1
TGTGCCAGCAGCTTAAGTCAGGGGGAGCAGTTCTTC
CASSLSQGEQFF
>-|-|TRBV2|TRBJ1-3
TGTGCCAGCAGTCGGGGGGGAAACACCATATATTTT
CASSRGGNTIYF
>-|-|TRBV9|TRBJ2-7
TGTGCCAGCAGCGTAAGGAACAGCCCGGGGGAGCAGTACTTC
CASSVRNSPGEQYF
>TRBD1|-|TRBV18|TRBJ1-2
TGTGCCAGCTCACTCTCTGGGACAGACCCTTCCTATGGCTACACCTTC
CASSLSGTDPSYGYTF